The 27 T cell receptor beta chains below all came from one sample that was sequenced in a study of T cell repertoires in aging, cancer and after chemotherapy. The template was genomic DNA from peripheral blood, not RNA. Rearranged V-D-J TRB sequences were amplified with a mixed TRB-A/B primer pool. TCRdb reprocessed the multiplex PCR reads with MiXCR, giving one entry per CDR3 protein. This table holds around 1,800 distinct CDR3 sequences, over 20% found once. Sequencing used blood. The receptors originated from a human donor with a blood cancer.

V and J are TRBV20-1 and TRBJ2-1; TRBD2 aligns across 7 bases. CDR1 and CDR2 (germline): DFQATT, SNEGSKA (reference sequence). Trimming at V came to 0 bases and at J to 4 bases, leaving 9 bases not matched to a gene. There are 16 residues in the CDR3. The CDR3 sequence: CSARDPAGVGYNEQFF. The CDR3 nucleotides are TGCAGTGCTAGAGATCCGGCGGGAGTGGGGTACAATGAGCAGTTCTTC.

The chain is built from TRBV12-3 or TRBV12-4 and TRBJ2-1; D possibly corresponds to TRBD2 (6 bases). Trimming took off 6 bases at V and 2 bases at J, with 8 bases between the two ends. This CDR3 is 13 amino acids long. The CDR3 bases are TGTGCCAGCAGGTGGGAGGCCTACAATGAGCAGTTCTTC. The encoded protein is CASRWEAYNEQFF.

The J gene is TRBJ1-5, the V gene TRBV20-1, with D perhaps matching TRBD1 (5 bases). CDR1 is DFQATT, CDR2 SNEGSKA, per germline (reference sequence). V dropped 3 bases and J dropped 6 bases, with 15 bases sitting between them. CDR3 length: 14 residues. The chain's CDR3 is CSARPRQGFQPQHF. CDR3 DNA sequence: TGCAGTGCTAGGCCGCGGCAGGGTTTTCAGCCCCAGCATTTT.

By proportion, this clonotype is medium-sized. The J gene is TRBJ2-2, the V gene TRBV19, with TRBD2 matching over 11 bases. The CDR3 runs to 16 residues. V lost 5 bases and J lost 5; bases outside the gene matches: 7. Germline-derived CDR1 and CDR2 are LNHDA and SQIVND (reference sequence). The chain's CDR3 is CASSSLAGGRTGELFF. The DNA for the CDR3 is TGTGCCAGTAGTTCCCTAGCGGGAGGACGGACCGGGGAGCTGTTTTTT.

In its sample, this clonotype ranks as medium-sized. The chain recombines TRBV18 with TRBJ1-1; maybe TRBD1 (6 bases). Germline loops: CDR1 KGHSH, CDR2 LQKENI. V lost 4 bases to trimming and J lost 3 bases, with 12 bases between them. The CDR3 is made up of 14 amino acids. The CDR3 nucleotides are TGTGCCAGCTCACGGTCTAGGGGGGACACTGAAGCTTTCTTT. This translates into CASSRSRGDTEAFF.

By its share, this clonotype is medium-sized. This chain links TRBV5-6 with TRBJ2-1; either TRBD1 or TRBD2 may supply D (5 bases each). The CDR3 contains 14 residues. Germline CDR1 reads SGHDT; CDR2 reads YYEEEE. Deletions cut 0 bases from V and 6 bases from J, with 10 bases between. CDR3 in DNA: TGTGCCAGCAGCTTGGCCGGGGCCATCAATGAGCAGTTCTTC. It is translated as CASSLAGAINEQFF.

The chain combines TRBV11-2 with TRBJ2-1; 12 nucleotides agree with TRBD2. CDR3 length equals 15 residues. Germline V gene lookup returns CDR1 SGHAT and CDR2 FQNNGV. V trimming: 5 bases; J trimming: 9 bases; junction bases outside the gene matches: 8. The CDR3 protein is CASSPSSGRASEQFF. CDR3 DNA sequence: TGTGCCAGCAGCCCCTCTAGCGGGAGGGCCAGTGAGCAGTTCTTC.

The chain employs TRBV5-1 and TRBJ2-2; 8 bases match TRBD1. In germline, CDR1 is SGHRS, CDR2 YFSETQ. This CDR3 contains 14 residues. V shed 8 bases and J 1 base; nucleotides not matched to a gene: 4. Here the CDR3 reads CASSGTGNTGELFF. CDR3 DNA: TGCGCCAGTTCCGGGACAGGGAACACCGGGGAGCTGTTTTTT. Filled out from reference TRBV5-1 and TRBJ2-2, the complete variable domain reads KAGVTQTPRYLIKTRGQQVTLSCSPISGHRSVSWYQQTPGQGLQFLFEYFSETQRNKGNFPGRFSGRQFSNSRSEMNVSTLELGDSALYLCASSGTGNTGELFFGEGSRLTVL.

In its sample, this clonotype ranks as large. The rearrangement joins TRBV6-6 to TRBJ2-3; D not resolved. In germline, CDR1 is MNHNY, CDR2 SVGAGI (reference sequence). The V gene lost 7 bases and the J gene lost 2 bases, with 10 bases spanning the gap. This CDR3 has 13 amino acids. This CDR3 reads CASKISVTDTQYF. For the CDR3, the DNA is TGTGCCAGCAAGATCTCGGTCACAGATACGCAGTATTTT.

This clonotype is medium-sized (0.01 to 0.1%) in the sample. The rearrangement links TRBV11-2 to TRBJ2-5; 7 bases align to TRBD2. The V gene end was trimmed by 5 bases and the J gene end by 6 bases; junction bases not matched to a gene: 15. CDR3 length: 16 amino acids. Germline CDR1 reads SGHAT; CDR2 reads FQNNGV. The CDR3 is CASSQAPSGNEKTQYF. The CDR3 nucleotides read TGTGCCAGCAGCCAGGCCCCGAGCGGGAACGAAAAGACCCAGTACTTC.

This clonotype was counted only a few times. The CDR3 loop reads CASSPPADLNGYTF. In DNA form, the CDR3 reads TGCGCCAGCAGCCCGCCCGCTGACTTGAATGGCTACACCTTC. The chain links TRBV4-1 to TRBJ1-2; D is undetermined. Germline loops: CDR1 MGHRA, CDR2 YSYEKL. V lost 4 bases, J lost 6 bases, and 15 bases lay in between. This CDR3 region has 14 residues.

The chain employs TRBV28 and TRBJ2-7; possibly TRBD1 for D (5 bases). V dropped 7 bases and J dropped 2 bases, with 15 bases sitting between them. The CDR3 runs 14 residues. Germline V lookup: CDR1 MDHEN, CDR2 SYDVKM. The CDR3 DNA follows: TGTGCCAGCATCCCCTTGGGGCTAGCCTACGAGCAGTACTTC. It specifies CASIPLGLAYEQYF.

Judged by abundance, this clonotype is medium-sized. The genes are TRBV18 and TRBJ1-5; the match to TRBD1 covers 12 bases. The CDR3 is 16 amino acids. The junction had 2 bases not matched to a gene; V was cut back by 4 bases and J by 1 base. Germline CDR1 and CDR2: KGHSH and LQKENI. The CDR3 DNA is TGTGCCAGCTCACAGGGACAGGGGGCGAGCAATCAGCCCCAGCATTTT. Translating it yields CASSQGQGASNQPQHF. Based on the CDR3 plus reference TRBV18 and TRBJ1-5, the full variable domain is NAGVMQNPRHLVRRRGQEARLRCSPMKGHSHVYWYRQLPEEGLKFMVYLQKENIIDESGMPKERFSAEFPKEGPSILRIQQVVRGDSAAYFCASSQGQGASNQPQHFGDGTRLSIL.

The V gene is TRBV28, the J gene TRBJ2-5, with 7 bases fitting TRBD2. Per germline, CDR1 MDHEN and CDR2 SYDVKM. After removal of 3 bases from V and 1 base from J, the junction contained 17 bases not matched to a gene. This CDR3 has 19 amino acids. CDR3 coding DNA: TGTGCCAGCAGTTTTTCTTCAGGTCTAGCGGCCACTCGCCAAGAGACCCAGTACTTC. This gives the protein CASSFSSGLAATRQETQYF.

By frequency in the sample, this clonotype is medium-sized. V gene TRBV19 combines with J gene TRBJ2-1; 10 bases line up with TRBD2. The ends lost 8 bases at V and 6 bases at J; junction bases unmatched: 4. Germline CDR1 and CDR2: LNHDA and SQIVND (reference sequence). The CDR3 is 13 amino acids. This CDR3 reads CASQREGLNEQFF. DNA for the CDR3: TGTGCCAGTCAGCGGGAGGGCCTCAATGAGCAGTTCTTC.

This clonotype is categorized as medium-sized. V is TRBV27 and J is TRBJ1-2; D call uncertain. V was pared by 3 bases and J by 0 bases, with 8 bases between. This CDR3 contains 14 residues. Looked up from germline, CDR1 is MNHEY and CDR2 is SMNVEV (reference sequence). CDR3 nucleotides: TGTGCCAGCAGTTTGGCAAGAACTAACTATGGCTACACCTTC. Its protein product is CASSLARTNYGYTF.

This clonotype was seen only a few times. This chain connects TRBV7-9 to TRBJ2-7; D gene ambiguous. Per germline, CDR1 SEHNR and CDR2 FQNEAQ (reference sequence). Deletions cut 5 bases from V and 2 bases from J, with 7 bases between. The CDR3 extends over 12 amino acids. In nucleotides, the CDR3 is TGTGCCAGCAGCCTTACCCCCTACGAGCAGTACTTC. Translated: CASSLTPYEQYF.

In its sample, this clonotype ranks as medium-sized (0.01 to 0.1%). The J gene is TRBJ1-2, the V gene TRBV18; the D is unclear. The germline V and J ends were trimmed by 2 bases and 2 bases, with 9 bases remaining between them. Germline lookup yields CDR1 KGHSH and CDR2 LQKENI. CDR3 length: 14 amino acids. The CDR3 protein is CASSPSQQNYGYTF. CDR3 nucleotide sequence: TGTGCCAGCTCACCAAGTCAGCAGAACTATGGCTACACCTTC.

The chain is built from TRBV28 and TRBJ2-3; D perhaps matches TRBD2 (6 bases). Germline V CDR1 and CDR2: MDHEN, SYDVKM. Trimming left V 4 bases short and J 4 bases short, with 12 bases between. CDR3 length: 14 amino acids. The DNA for the CDR3 is TGTGCCAGCAGTTCGGGGCTAGCGCCAGATACGCAGTATTTT. Translation: CASSSGLAPDTQYF.

A few counts support this clonotype. The chain carries TRBV28 and TRBJ2-7; tentatively, D is TRBD2 (6 bases). The CDR3 has 14 residues. The germline V and J ends were trimmed by 7 bases and 0 bases, with 13 bases remaining between them. Per the germline V gene, CDR1 is MDHEN and CDR2 is SYDVKM. The CDR3 here is CASTGTESSYEQYF. As DNA, the CDR3 is TGTGCCAGCACTGGGACTGAGAGCTCCTACGAGCAGTACTTC.

The V gene is TRBV28, the J gene TRBJ2-5; TRBD2 might be the D (7 bases). Germline assignment: CDR1 MDHEN and CDR2 SYDVKM. V lost 8 bases, J lost 4 bases, and 17 bases lay in between. This CDR3 region has 14 residues. Here the CDR3 reads CASDLGGRRETQYF. As DNA, the CDR3 is TGTGCCAGCGATCTGGGGGGGCGCAGAGAGACCCAGTACTTC.

This chain uses TRBV20-1 with TRBJ1-1; D not certain. This CDR3 region has 12 residues. Looked up from germline, CDR1 is DFQATT and CDR2 is SNEGSKA (reference sequence). Trimming shortened V by 5 bases and J by 1 base, and 8 bases separated the two germline ends. CDR3 in amino acids: CSALHKNTEAFF. The CDR3, as DNA: TGCAGTGCTTTACACAAGAACACTGAAGCTTTCTTT.

The J gene is TRBJ1-1, the V gene TRBV20-1; D unresolved. Germline V gives CDR1 DFQATT, CDR2 SNEGSKA (reference sequence). CDR3 length equals 11 residues. CDR3 sequence: CRGSMNTEAFF. In nucleotides, the CDR3 is TGCAGAGGGAGCATGAACACTGAAGCTTTCTTT.

By share of the sample, this clonotype is medium-sized. An end of the junction differs from the germline gene, which may be a read error. The chain is built from TRBV6-5 and TRBJ1-1; D remains ambiguous. CDR3 size: 12 residues. Per germline, CDR1 MNHEY and CDR2 SVGAGI. In DNA form, the CDR3 reads TGTGCCAGCAGTTTCCGAGGAACTGGAGCTTTCTTT. It is translated as CASSFRGTGAFF.

This clonotype is labeled as hyperexpanded. This sequence joins TRBV29-1 and TRBJ2-7, with D maybe TRBD2 (6 bases). Trimming cost V 4 bases and J 0 bases, with 16 bases left between them. This CDR3 spans 15 amino acids. CDR1 SQVTM and CDR2 ANQGSEA come from the germline V gene. CDR3 coding DNA: TGCAGCGTTGTTGGGACGGGACTGGCCTCCTACGAGCAGTACTTC. Translating it yields CSVVGTGLASYEQYF.

This clonotype is labeled as medium-sized. The V gene is TRBV5-6, the J gene TRBJ2-7; perhaps TRBD1 as D (6 bases). CDR1 is SGHDT, CDR2 YYEEEE, per germline. V shed 0 bases and J shed 5 bases, with 12 bases lying between them. CDR3 length: 14 amino acids. The DNA for the CDR3 is TGTGCCAGCAGCTTGGACAGGGCGGTGGACGAGCAGTACTTC. Its translation is CASSLDRAVDEQYF.

This clonotype qualifies as medium-sized. The V gene is TRBV27, the J gene TRBJ1-1, with D possibly being TRBD1 (5 bases). The CDR3 is made up of 16 amino acids. The V end lost 3 bases, the J end lost 8 bases, and 22 bases lay between the germline ends. Per germline, CDR1 MNHEY and CDR2 SMNVEV (reference sequence). This chain's CDR3 is CASSLFRGLSGWEAFF. In DNA form, the CDR3 reads TGTGCCAGCAGTTTGTTTCGGGGACTCTCCGGTTGGGAAGCTTTCTTT.